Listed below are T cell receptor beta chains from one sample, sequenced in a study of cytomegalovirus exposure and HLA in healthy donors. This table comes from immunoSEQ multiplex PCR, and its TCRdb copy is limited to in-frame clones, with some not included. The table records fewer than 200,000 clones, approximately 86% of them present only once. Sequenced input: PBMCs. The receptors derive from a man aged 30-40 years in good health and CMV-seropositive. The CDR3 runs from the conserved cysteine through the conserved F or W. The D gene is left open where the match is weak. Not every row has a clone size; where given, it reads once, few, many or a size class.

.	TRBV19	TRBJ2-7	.	CASSIGAYEQYF	TGTGCCAGTAGTATTGGGGCCTACGAGCAGTACTTC
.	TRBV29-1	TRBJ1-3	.	CSVEYQGGNTIYF	TGCAGCGTTGAATATCAGGGCGGAAACACCATATATTTT
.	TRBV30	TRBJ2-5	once	CAWSISGRGGETQYF	TGTGCCTGGAGTATTTCCGGAAGAGGCGGGGAGACCCAGTACTTC
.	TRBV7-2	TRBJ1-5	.	CASSLGEGGARNQPQHF	TGTGCCAGCAGCTTAGGTGAGGGGGGCGCGCGCAATCAGCCCCAGCATTTT
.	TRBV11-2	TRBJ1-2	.	CASSLEEGELDYGYTF	TGTGCCAGCAGCTTAGAGGAGGGGGAACTCGACTATGGCTACACCTTC
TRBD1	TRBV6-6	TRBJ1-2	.	CASTAGQGSYTF	TGTGCCAGCACCGCGGGACAGGGAAGCTACACCTTC
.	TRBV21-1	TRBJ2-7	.	CANLRDYNTYEQYF	TGTGCCAACCTCCGGGACTACAATACCTACGAGCAGTACTTC
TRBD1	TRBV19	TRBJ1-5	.	CASGRGQGLLGNQPQHF	TGTGCCAGTGGACGGGGACAGGGGTTGTTAGGCAATCAGCCCCAGCATTTT
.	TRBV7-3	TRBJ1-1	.	CASSVAGANTEAFF	TGTGCCAGCAGTGTAGCAGGGGCGAACACTGAAGCTTTCTTT
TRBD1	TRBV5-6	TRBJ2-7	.	CASSLTGGEQYF	TGTGCCAGCAGCTTGACAGGGGGCGAACAGTACTTC
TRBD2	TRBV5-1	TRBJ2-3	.	CASKGLAVTDTQYF	TGCGCCAGCAAGGGACTAGCGGTTACAGATACGCAGTATTTT
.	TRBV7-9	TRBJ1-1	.	CASSFGTVTEAFF	TGTGCCAGCAGCTTTGGAACGGTCACTGAAGCTTTCTTT
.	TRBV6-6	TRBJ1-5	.	CASSPQGKRDQPQHF	TGTGCCAGCAGTCCACAGGGTAAGAGAGATCAGCCCCAGCATTTT
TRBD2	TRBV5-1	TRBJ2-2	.	CASSLIAGGRFGTGELFF	TGCGCCAGCAGCTTGATAGCGGGGGGCAGATTTGGCACCGGGGAGCTGTTTTTT
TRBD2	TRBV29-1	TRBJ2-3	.	CSVVGGGATDTQYF	TGCAGCGTTGTAGGCGGGGGGGCCACAGATACGCAGTATTTT
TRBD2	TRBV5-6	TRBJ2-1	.	CASSSLGTSGRGLNEQFF	TGTGCCAGCAGCTCATTAGGGACTAGCGGGAGAGGGCTGAATGAGCAGTTCTTC